A selection of T cell receptor beta chains follows, all from one sample in a study of blood T cell repertoires in COVID-19. TCRdb keeps only in-frame clones here, not all; method: immunoSEQ multiplex PCR. The table records 130,000 to 150,000 clones, approximately 87% of them present only once. Sequenced material: peripheral blood. These receptors originate from a man older than 75 with acute or convalescent COVID-19. CDR3s include the opening cysteine and the closing phenylalanine or tryptophan. D genes are given only for firm matches. Size is omitted from some rows. Given values are once, few, many or a class for expanded clones.

DNA	CDR3	V	D	J	size
TGTGCCAGCAGCCAAGGGGAAAAGACAGGGATGTACGAGCAGTACTTC	CASSQGEKTGMYEQYF	TRBV3-1/TRBV3-2	TRBD1	TRBJ2-7	-
TGTGCCAGCAGCCGATTGATCGGGGGAGAGACCCAGTACTTC	CASSRLIGGETQYF	TRBV7-9	-	TRBJ2-5	once
TGTGCCAGCAGGCGACAGGGGTATAATTCACCCCTCCACTTT	CASRRQGYNSPLHF	TRBV6-5	TRBD1	TRBJ1-6	once
TGTGCCAGCAGCTTGGTATACAGCACTCAAGAGACCCAGTACTTC	CASSLVYSTQETQYF	TRBV5-8	-	TRBJ2-5	-
TGCGCCAGCAGCTTGGAGGGGAAACTGTTTTTT	CASSLEGKLFF	TRBV5-1	-	TRBJ1-4	-
TGTGCCAGCAGTTTACAGGGCTCTCCTAACAATGAGCAGTTCTTC	CASSLQGSPNNEQFF	TRBV28	-	TRBJ2-1	-
TGTGCCAGCAGTGCGCAGATCTATGGCTACACCTTC	CASSAQIYGYTF	TRBV2	-	TRBJ1-2	-
TGTGCCTGTAAGACTACAGACAATGAGCAGTTCTTC	CACKTTDNEQFF	TRBV28	-	TRBJ2-1	-
TGTGCCAGCAGCGCCAAGGAGGGCTTGGATGAGCAGTTCTTC	CASSAKEGLDEQFF	TRBV9	-	TRBJ2-1	-
TGTGCCAGCAGCGTGACTACTTACAATGAGCAGTTCTTC	CASSVTTYNEQFF	TRBV9	-	TRBJ2-1	-
TGTGCCAGCAGCCCCACGGGGGGGGAGGCGAATACGCAGTATTTT	CASSPTGGEANTQYF	TRBV14	TRBD2	TRBJ2-3	-
TGCGCCAGCAGCCTGGAGGACAGGTCGACTGAAGCTTTCTTT	CASSLEDRSTEAFF	TRBV5-1	TRBD1	TRBJ1-1	-
TGTGCCAGCAGTTTAACGGACACGAGTGAAAAACTGTTTTTT	CASSLTDTSEKLFF	TRBV27	-	TRBJ1-4	-
TGCGCCAGCAGCCAGACTCTAAAGTGGGGCTACACCTTC	CASSQTLKWGYTF	TRBV4-1	-	TRBJ1-2	-
TGTGCCAGCAGCAACGACAGGGGGGCTAGCACAGATACGCAGTATTTT	CASSNDRGASTDTQYF	TRBV11-2	TRBD1	TRBJ2-3	-
TGTGCCAGCAGACGAACAGGGAACACTGAAGCTTTCTTT	CASRRTGNTEAFF	TRBV5-4	-	TRBJ1-1	-
TGCGCCAGCAGCACCTACAGGGGCCGCCAAGAGACCCAGTACTTC	CASSTYRGRQETQYF	TRBV5-1	TRBD1	TRBJ2-5	once
TGTGCCAGCAGCCCGACGCGGGGCGTCTATAATTCACCCCTCCACTTT	CASSPTRGVYNSPLHF	TRBV3-1/TRBV3-2	-	TRBJ1-6	-
TGTGCCTCCGGGGTCCCGGGAAGAAACATTCAGTACTTC	CASGVPGRNIQYF	TRBV10-3	-	TRBJ2-4	once
TGTGCCAGCAGCAAAACGCCTAGCGGGAACTGCACAGATACGCAGTATTTT	CASSKTPSGNCTDTQYF	TRBV21-1	-	TRBJ2-3	-
TGTGCCAGCAGCTCCTCCACAGATACGCAGTATTTT	CASSSSTDTQYF	TRBV7-9	-	TRBJ2-3	few
TGTGCCAGCAGACCGCGACAGGGGGACTATGGCTACACCTTC	CASRPRQGDYGYTF	TRBV28	TRBD1	TRBJ1-2	-
TGTGCCAGTAGTGCTGAAGACAGGGGTCCTGGCTACACCTTC	CASSAEDRGPGYTF	TRBV19	TRBD1	TRBJ1-2	-
TGTGCCAGCAGTTCCCCAGGGACTAGCGGGAGTTGGGTAGATACGCAGTATTTT	CASSSPGTSGSWVDTQYF	TRBV28	TRBD2	TRBJ2-3	-
TGTGCCAGCAGCTTGGCGATTAGCGGGAGTGGAGAGACCCAGTACTTC	CASSLAISGSGETQYF	TRBV5-4	TRBD2	TRBJ2-5	-
TGTGCCAGCAGTCCTTTAGCGGGAGGCTACGAGCAGTACTTC	CASSPLAGGYEQYF	TRBV28	TRBD2	TRBJ2-7	once
TGTGCCAGCAGTATAGTAAGCGGGAGTGGGTACAATGAGCAGTTCTTC	CASSIVSGSGYNEQFF	TRBV28	TRBD2	TRBJ2-1	-
TGTGCCACCAGTGATAGCTGGACACTTAACTATGGCTACACCTTC	CATSDSWTLNYGYTF	TRBV24-1	-	TRBJ1-2	once
TGTGCCATGAGTGGAGGGCTAGGACCAAGCACAGATACGCAGTATTTT	CAMSGGLGPSTDTQYF	TRBV10-3	-	TRBJ2-3	-
TGTGCCAGCCCCATCGGTCCCGGTCAGGTGATTGTCCCAGATACGCAGTATTTT	CASPIGPGQVIVPDTQYF	TRBV5-8	-	TRBJ2-3	few
TGTGCCATCAGCCCGGGACAGGGAACTAATGAAAAACTGTTTTTT	CAISPGQGTNEKLFF	TRBV10-3	TRBD1	TRBJ1-4	-
TGTGCCAGCAGCAGCACAGGGACGGAGAACACTGAAGCTTTCTTT	CASSSTGTENTEAFF	TRBV5-5	-	TRBJ1-1	-
TGCAGTGCTAGTACAGGGGGTGGGATTCTCGAGACCCAGTACTTC	CSASTGGGILETQYF	TRBV20-1	TRBD1	TRBJ2-5	-
TGTGCCAGCAGTGTCCCGGATACGCAGTATTTT	CASSVPDTQYF	TRBV25-1	-	TRBJ2-3	-
TGCGCCAGCAGCTTGGCGAGGGCCGCGAAAGCTAACTATGGCTACACCTTC	CASSLARAAKANYGYTF	TRBV5-1	-	TRBJ1-2	-
TGTGCCAGTAGTATTGGAACAGGGACTCAGCCCCAGCATTTT	CASSIGTGTQPQHF	TRBV19	-	TRBJ1-5	-
TGTGCCAGCAGTTACAGGGGCGGTTACGAGCAGTACTTC	CASSYRGGYEQYF	TRBV6-5	-	TRBJ2-7	-